These 9 T cell receptor beta chains came from one sample sequenced in a study of shared T cell receptors in the human thymus. Only in-frame clones appear in the TCRdb table, and some are missing; sequencing was by immunoSEQ multiplex PCR. Of over 65,000 clones listed, around 96% are singletons. The sequenced sample was thymocytes. Receptors originate from a human donor.

V and J are TRBV5-4 and TRBJ2-2; D may be TRBD1 (6 bases). The V gene's germline CDR1 is SGHNT and CDR2 YYREEE (reference sequence). This CDR3 region has 17 residues. Between the trimmed V and J ends, which lost 6 bases and 1 base, there was a span of 19 bases. CDR3 amino acids: CASTRKSRGRNTGELFF. The CDR3 coding sequence is TGTGCCAGCACCCGCAAAAGCAGGGGCCGGAACACCGGGGAGCTGTTTTTT.

The chain recombines TRBV28 with TRBJ1-1, with 7 nucleotides matching TRBD1. V shed 11 bases and J 0 bases; nucleotides not matched to a gene: 6. CDR3 length equals 13 residues. CDR1 MDHEN and CDR2 SYDVKM come from the germline V gene. CDR3 protein: CAVGGGLNTEAFF. DNA for the CDR3: TGTGCCGTAGGGGGCGGGTTGAACACTGAAGCTTTCTTT.

The V and J genes are TRBV7-9 and TRBJ2-1; no reliable D call. Trimming shortened V by 11 bases and J by 7 bases, and 18 bases separated the two germline ends. The CDR3 has 13 amino acids. Germline CDR1 and CDR2: SEHNR and FQNEAQ (reference sequence). CDR3 residues: CASLLDPGNEQFF. CDR3 nucleotides: TGTGCCTCTCTCCTGGATCCGGGTAATGAGCAGTTCTTC.

This clone appeared once. The chain recombines TRBV19 with TRBJ2-5; 8 nucleotides line up with TRBD2. This CDR3 is 15 amino acids long. Trimming at V came to 6 bases and at J to 2 bases, leaving 8 bases not matched to a gene. Germline V lookup: CDR1 LNHDA, CDR2 SQIVND (reference sequence). The CDR3 sequence: CASSHRRGAQETQYF. CDR3 sequence (DNA): TGTGCCAGTAGCCACAGGCGGGGGGCTCAAGAGACCCAGTACTTC.

In DNA, the CDR3 is TGTGCCAGCAGTGATATTCGGTACGAGCAGTACTTC. This encodes CASSDIRYEQYF. This chain joins TRBV2 and TRBJ2-7; unclear D gene. The CDR3 has 12 amino acids. Trimming cost V 3 bases and J 4 bases, with 7 bases left between them. Per the germline V gene, CDR1 is SNHLY and CDR2 is FYNNEI. The full variable domain, rest sourced from reference TRBV2 and TRBJ2-7, is EPEVTQTPSHQVTQMGQEVILRCVPISNHLYFYWYRQILGQKVEFLVSFYNNEISEKSEIFDDQFSVERPDGSNFTLKIRSTKLEDSAMYFCASSDIRYEQYFGPGTRLTVT.

This chain links TRBV9 with TRBJ2-1, with TRBD1 matching 7 bases. Germline CDR1 reads SGDLS; CDR2 reads YYNGEE. CDR3 length equals 15 residues. V lost 1 base and J lost 10; bases outside the gene matches: 11. This CDR3 reads CASSVLGQWGGEQFF. CDR3 DNA: TGTGCCAGCAGCGTACTGGGACAGTGGGGTGGGGAGCAGTTCTTC.

This clone was seen once. The chain uses TRBV7-2 and TRBJ2-3, with 8 bases matching TRBD1. V lost 2 bases to trimming and J lost 0 bases; unmatched junction nucleotides: 1. Germline V CDR1 and CDR2: SGHTA, FQGNSA. The CDR3 runs to 15 residues. CDR3 residues: CASSLRTGSTDTQYF. CDR3 nucleotides: TGTGCCAGCAGCTTAAGGACAGGGAGCACAGATACGCAGTATTTT.

This clone has more than one count but fewer than ten. Here the CDR3 DNA reads TGTGCCAGCAGCTTAGGGCAGTGGGACACACCTTCCGGCTACACCTTC. Protein product: CASSLGQWDTPSGYTF. The V and J genes are TRBV7-6 and TRBJ1-2, with D perhaps matching TRBD1 (6 bases). Germline lookup yields CDR1 SGHVS and CDR2 FNYEAQ. This CDR3 has 16 residues. The V end lost 1 base, the J end lost 8 bases, and 20 bases lay between the germline ends. Combining the CDR3 with reference TRBV7-6 and TRBJ1-2 gives the whole variable domain GAGVSQSPRYKVTKRGQDVALRCDPISGHVSLYWYRQALGQGPEFLTYFNYEAQQDKSGLPNDRFSAERPEGSISTLTIQRTEQRDSAMYRCASSLGQWDTPSGYTFGSGTRLTVV.

The V and J genes are TRBV18 and TRBJ1-1, with TRBD1 identical over 8 bases. This CDR3 spans 14 amino acids. V dropped 3 bases and J dropped 7; count of bases not matched to a gene: 7. Germline CDR1 is KGHSH and CDR2 is LQKENI. The CDR3 reads CASSPFYRGNEAFF. The CDR3 region has the DNA TGTGCCAGCTCACCTTTCTACAGGGGGAATGAAGCTTTCTTT.